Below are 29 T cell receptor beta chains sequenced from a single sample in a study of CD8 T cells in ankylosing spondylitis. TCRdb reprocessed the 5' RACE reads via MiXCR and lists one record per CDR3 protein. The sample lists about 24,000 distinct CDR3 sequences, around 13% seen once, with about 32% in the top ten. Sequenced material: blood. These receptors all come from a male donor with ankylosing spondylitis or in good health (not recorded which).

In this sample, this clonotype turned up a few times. The CDR3 region has the DNA TGTGCCAGCAGCTTAGCATTGACTAGCTCAGATACGCAGTATTTT. It is translated as CASSLALTSSDTQYF. The gene calls are TRBV7-2 and TRBJ2-3; 7 bases match TRBD2. There are 15 residues in the CDR3. Trimming at V came to 0 bases and at J to 4 bases, leaving 4 bases not matched to a gene. Germline V CDR1 and CDR2: SGHTA, FQGNSA.

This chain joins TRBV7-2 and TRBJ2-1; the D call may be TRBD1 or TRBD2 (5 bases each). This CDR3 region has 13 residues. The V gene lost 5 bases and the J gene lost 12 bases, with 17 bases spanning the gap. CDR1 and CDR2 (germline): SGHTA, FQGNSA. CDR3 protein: CASSAGTVGRQFF. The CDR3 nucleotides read TGTGCCAGCAGCGCAGGGACCGTGGGAAGGCAGTTCTTC.

In nucleotides, the CDR3 is TGCGCCAGCAGCCAAGAGGCTAGGTACACCGGGGAGCTGTTTTTT. This gives the protein CASSQEARYTGELFF. V is TRBV4-3 and J is TRBJ2-2; D is ambiguous. This CDR3 is 15 amino acids long. The V gene lost 0 bases and the J gene lost 3 bases, with 8 bases spanning the gap. The germline CDR1 and CDR2 sequences are LGHNA and YSLEER.

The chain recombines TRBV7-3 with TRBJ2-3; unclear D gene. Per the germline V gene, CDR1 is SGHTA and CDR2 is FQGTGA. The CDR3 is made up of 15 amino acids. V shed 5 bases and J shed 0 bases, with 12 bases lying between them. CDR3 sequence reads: CASSNTGASTDTQYF. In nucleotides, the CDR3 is TGTGCCAGCAGCAACACCGGCGCTAGCACAGATACGCAGTATTTT. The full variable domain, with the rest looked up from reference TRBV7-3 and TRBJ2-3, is GAGVSQTPSNKVTEKGKYVELRCDPISGHTALYWYRQSLGQGPEFLIYFQGTGAADDSGLPNDRFFAVRPEGSVSTLKIQRTERGDSAVYLCASSNTGASTDTQYFGPGTRLTVL.

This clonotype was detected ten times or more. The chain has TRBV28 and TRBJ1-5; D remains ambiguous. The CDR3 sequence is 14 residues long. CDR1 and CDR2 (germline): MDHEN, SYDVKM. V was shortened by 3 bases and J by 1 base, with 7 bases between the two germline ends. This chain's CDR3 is CASSFRRSNQPQHF. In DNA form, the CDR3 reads TGTGCCAGCAGTTTTCGCAGGAGCAATCAGCCCCAGCATTTT.

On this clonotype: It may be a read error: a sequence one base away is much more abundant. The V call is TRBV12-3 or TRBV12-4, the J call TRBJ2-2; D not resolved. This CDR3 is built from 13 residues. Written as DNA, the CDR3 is TGTACCAGCAGTTTAGTCGACTTAGGGGAGCTGTTTTTT. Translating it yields CTSSLVDLGELFF.

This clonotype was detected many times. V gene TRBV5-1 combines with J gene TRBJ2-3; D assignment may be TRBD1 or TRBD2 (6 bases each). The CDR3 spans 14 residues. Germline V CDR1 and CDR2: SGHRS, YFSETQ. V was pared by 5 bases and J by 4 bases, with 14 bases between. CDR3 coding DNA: TGCGCCAGCAGATCGGGGGCCCTCGCAGATACGCAGTATTTT. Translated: CASRSGALADTQYF.

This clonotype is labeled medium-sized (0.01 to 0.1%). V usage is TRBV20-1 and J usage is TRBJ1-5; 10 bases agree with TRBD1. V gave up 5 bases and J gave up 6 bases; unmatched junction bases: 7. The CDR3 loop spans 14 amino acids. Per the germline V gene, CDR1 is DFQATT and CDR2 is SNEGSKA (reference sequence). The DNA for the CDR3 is TGCAGTGCTGTAGGGACAGGGGTGGGTCAGCCCCAGCATTTT. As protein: CSAVGTGVGQPQHF.

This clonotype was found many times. CDR3 DNA: TGTGCCAGCAGTCCTACAGGGAGCTCTGGGGCCAACGTCCTGACTTTC. Translated, it gives CASSPTGSSGANVLTF. The rearrangement joins TRBV28 to TRBJ2-6; possible D gene TRBD1, 6 bases. The germline V gene has CDR1 MDHEN and CDR2 SYDVKM. Trimming took off 5 bases at V and 0 bases at J, with 11 bases between the two ends. This CDR3 spans 16 amino acids.

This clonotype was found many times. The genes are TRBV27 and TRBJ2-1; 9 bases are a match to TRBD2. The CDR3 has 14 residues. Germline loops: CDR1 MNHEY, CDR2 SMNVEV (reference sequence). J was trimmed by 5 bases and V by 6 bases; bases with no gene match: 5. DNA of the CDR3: TGTGCCAGCAGACTACTAGCGGGCGACAATGAGCAGTTCTTC. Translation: CASRLLAGDNEQFF.

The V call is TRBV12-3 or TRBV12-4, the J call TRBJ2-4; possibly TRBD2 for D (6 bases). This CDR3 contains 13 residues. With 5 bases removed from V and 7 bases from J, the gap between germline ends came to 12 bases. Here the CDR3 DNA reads TGTGCCAGCAGTCCAACGGGGAGGAACATTCAGTACTTC. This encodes CASSPTGRNIQYF.

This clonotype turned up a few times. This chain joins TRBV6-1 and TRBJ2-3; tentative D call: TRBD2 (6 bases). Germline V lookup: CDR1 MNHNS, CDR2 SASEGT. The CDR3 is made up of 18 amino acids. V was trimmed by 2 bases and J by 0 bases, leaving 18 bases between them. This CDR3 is CASSESVFGGLSTDTQYF. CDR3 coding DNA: TGTGCCAGCAGTGAATCGGTGTTCGGGGGACTTAGCACAGATACGCAGTATTTT.

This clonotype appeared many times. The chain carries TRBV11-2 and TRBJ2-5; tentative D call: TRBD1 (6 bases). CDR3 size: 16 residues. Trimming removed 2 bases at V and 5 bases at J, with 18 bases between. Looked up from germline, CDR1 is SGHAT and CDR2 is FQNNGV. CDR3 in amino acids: CASSLRPDSLGETQYF. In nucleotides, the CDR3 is TGTGCCAGCAGCTTACGGCCGGACAGCCTCGGGGAGACCCAGTACTTC.

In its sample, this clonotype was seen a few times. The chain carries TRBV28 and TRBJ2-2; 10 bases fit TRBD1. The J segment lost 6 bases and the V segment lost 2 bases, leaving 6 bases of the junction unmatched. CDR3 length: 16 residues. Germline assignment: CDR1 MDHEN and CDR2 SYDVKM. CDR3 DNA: TGTGCCAGCAGTTTACTCCTGACAGGGGGCCCCGGGGAGCTGTTTTTT. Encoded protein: CASSLLLTGGPGELFF. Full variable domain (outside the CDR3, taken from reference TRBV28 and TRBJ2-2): DVKVTQSSRYLVKRTGEKVFLECVQDMDHENMFWYRQDPGLGLRLIYFSYDVKMKEKGDIPEGYSVSREKKERFSLILESASTNQTSMYLCASSLLLTGGPGELFFGEGSRLTVL.

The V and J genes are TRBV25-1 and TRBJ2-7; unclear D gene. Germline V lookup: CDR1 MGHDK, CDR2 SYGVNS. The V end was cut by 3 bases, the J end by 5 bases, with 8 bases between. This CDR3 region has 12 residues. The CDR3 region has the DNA TGTGCCAGCAGTGAGATGGCGGACGAGCAGTACTTC. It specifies CASSEMADEQYF.

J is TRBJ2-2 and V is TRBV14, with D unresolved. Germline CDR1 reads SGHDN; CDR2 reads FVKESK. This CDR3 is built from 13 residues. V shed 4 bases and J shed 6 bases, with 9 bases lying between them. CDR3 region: CASSPTPSGELFF. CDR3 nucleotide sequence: TGTGCCAGCAGCCCCACCCCCTCCGGGGAGCTGTTTTTT.

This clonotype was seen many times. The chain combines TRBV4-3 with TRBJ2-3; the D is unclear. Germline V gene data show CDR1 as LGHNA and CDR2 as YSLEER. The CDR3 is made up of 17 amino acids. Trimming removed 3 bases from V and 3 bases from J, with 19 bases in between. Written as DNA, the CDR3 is TGCGCCAGCAGCCAGGATTCTTGGGCCCAGGAAACAGATACGCAGTATTTT. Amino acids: CASSQDSWAQETDTQYF.

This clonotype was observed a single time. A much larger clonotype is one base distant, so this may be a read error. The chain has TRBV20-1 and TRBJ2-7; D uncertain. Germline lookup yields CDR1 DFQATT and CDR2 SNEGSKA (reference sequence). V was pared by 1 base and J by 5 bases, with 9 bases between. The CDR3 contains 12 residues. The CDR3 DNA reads TGCAGTGCTAGAGGGGCTATCGACGAGCAGTACTTC. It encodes CSARGAIDEQYF.

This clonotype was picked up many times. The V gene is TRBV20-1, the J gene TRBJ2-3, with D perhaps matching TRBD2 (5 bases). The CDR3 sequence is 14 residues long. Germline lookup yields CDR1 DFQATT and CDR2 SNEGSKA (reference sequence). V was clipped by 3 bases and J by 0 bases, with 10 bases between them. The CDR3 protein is CSASGLESTDTQYF. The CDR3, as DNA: TGCAGTGCTAGCGGACTGGAGAGCACAGATACGCAGTATTTT.

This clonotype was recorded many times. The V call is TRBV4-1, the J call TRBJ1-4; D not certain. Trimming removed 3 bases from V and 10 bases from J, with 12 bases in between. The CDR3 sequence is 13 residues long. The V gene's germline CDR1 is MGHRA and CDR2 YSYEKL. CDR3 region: CASSQTAGGKLFF. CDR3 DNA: TGCGCCAGCAGCCAGACCGCCGGAGGAAAACTGTTTTTT.

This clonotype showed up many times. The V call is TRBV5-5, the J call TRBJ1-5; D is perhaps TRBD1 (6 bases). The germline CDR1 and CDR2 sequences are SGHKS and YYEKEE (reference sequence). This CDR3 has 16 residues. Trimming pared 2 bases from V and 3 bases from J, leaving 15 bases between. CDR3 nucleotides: TGTGCCAGCAGCTTCGAGGGGGTGATCATCAATCAGCCCCAGCATTTT. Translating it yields CASSFEGVIINQPQHF.

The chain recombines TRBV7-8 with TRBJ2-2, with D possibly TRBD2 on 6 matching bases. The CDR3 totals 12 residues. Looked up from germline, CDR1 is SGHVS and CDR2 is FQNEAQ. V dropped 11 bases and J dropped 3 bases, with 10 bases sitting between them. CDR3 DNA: TGTGCCCTAGGCGGGGACACCGGGGAGCTGTTTTTT. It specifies CALGGDTGELFF.

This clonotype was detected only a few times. This CDR3 is CASSESPTGFQPQHF. CDR3 DNA sequence: TGTGCCAGCAGTGAATCTCCGACAGGGTTTCAGCCCCAGCATTTT. V gene TRBV2 combines with J gene TRBJ1-5, with 7 bases fitting TRBD1. CDR3 length: 15 amino acids. Germline V gene sequence: CDR1 SNHLY, CDR2 FYNNEI. The V gene end was trimmed by 2 bases and the J gene end by 6 bases; junction bases not matched to a gene: 7. The whole variable domain, filled in from reference TRBV2 and TRBJ1-5, reads EPEVTQTPSHQVTQMGQEVILRCVPISNHLYFYWYRQILGQKVEFLVSFYNNEISEKSEIFDDQFSVERPDGSNFTLKIRSTKLEDSAMYFCASSESPTGFQPQHFGDGTRLSIL.

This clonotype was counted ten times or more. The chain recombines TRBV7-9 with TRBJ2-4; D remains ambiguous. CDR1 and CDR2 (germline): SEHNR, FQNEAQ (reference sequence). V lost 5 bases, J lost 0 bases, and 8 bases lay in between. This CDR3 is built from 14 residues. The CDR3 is CASSQSEAKNIQYF. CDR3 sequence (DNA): TGTGCCAGCAGCCAATCCGAAGCCAAAAACATTCAGTACTTC.

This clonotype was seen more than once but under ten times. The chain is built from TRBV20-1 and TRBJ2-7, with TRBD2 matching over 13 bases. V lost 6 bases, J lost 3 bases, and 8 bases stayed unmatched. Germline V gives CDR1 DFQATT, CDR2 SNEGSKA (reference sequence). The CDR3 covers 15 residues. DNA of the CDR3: TGCAGTGCCAACCCTGGACTAGCGGGAGACTACGAGCAGTACTTC. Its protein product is CSANPGLAGDYEQYF.

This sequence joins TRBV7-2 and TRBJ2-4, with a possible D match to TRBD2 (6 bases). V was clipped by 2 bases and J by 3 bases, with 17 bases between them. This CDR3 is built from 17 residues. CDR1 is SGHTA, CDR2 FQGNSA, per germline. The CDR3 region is CASSLRGGREDKNIQYF. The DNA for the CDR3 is TGTGCCAGCAGCTTAAGGGGCGGAAGGGAGGACAAAAACATTCAGTACTTC.

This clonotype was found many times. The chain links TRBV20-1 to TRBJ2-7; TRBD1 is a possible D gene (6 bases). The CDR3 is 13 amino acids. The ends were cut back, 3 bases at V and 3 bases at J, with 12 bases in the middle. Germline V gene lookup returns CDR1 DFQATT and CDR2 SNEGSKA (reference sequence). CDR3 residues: CSARDRNFYEQYV. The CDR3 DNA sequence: TGCAGTGCTAGGGACAGAAACTTCTACGAGCAGTACGTC.

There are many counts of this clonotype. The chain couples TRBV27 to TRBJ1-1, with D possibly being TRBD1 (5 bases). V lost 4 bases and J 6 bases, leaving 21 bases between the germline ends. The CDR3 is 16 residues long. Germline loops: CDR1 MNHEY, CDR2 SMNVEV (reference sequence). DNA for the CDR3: TGTGCCAGCAGTTCCCACACAGACAGCCGGGGCCCTGAAGCTTTCTTT. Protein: CASSSHTDSRGPEAFF.

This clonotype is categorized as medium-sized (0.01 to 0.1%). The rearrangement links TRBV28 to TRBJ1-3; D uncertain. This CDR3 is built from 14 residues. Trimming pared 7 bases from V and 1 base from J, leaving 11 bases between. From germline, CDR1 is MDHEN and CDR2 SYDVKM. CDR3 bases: TGTGCCAGCACGCCCAGTGATTCTGGAAACACCATATATTTT. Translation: CASTPSDSGNTIYF.